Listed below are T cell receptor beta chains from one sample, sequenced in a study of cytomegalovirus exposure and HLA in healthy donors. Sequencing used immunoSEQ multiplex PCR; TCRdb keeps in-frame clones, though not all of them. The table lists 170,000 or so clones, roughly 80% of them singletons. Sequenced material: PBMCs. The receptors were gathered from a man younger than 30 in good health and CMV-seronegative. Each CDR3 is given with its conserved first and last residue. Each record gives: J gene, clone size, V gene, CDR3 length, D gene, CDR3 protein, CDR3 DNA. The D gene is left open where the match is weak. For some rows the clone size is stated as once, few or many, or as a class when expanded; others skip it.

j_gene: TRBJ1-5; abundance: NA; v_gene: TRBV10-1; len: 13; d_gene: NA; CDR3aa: CASTRESNQPQHF; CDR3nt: TGCGCCAGCACGAGGGAGAGCAATCAGCCCCAGCATTTT
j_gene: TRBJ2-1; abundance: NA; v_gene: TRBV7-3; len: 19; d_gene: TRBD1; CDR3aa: CASSYIRDRGAGSYNEQFF; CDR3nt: TGTGCCAGCAGCTATATCCGGGACAGGGGAGCAGGATCCTACAATGAGCAGTTCTTC
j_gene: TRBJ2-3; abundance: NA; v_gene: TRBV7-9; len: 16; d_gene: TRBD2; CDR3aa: CASSSKREGYADTQYF; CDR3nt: TGTGCCAGCAGCTCGAAGCGGGAGGGTTATGCTGATACGCAGTATTTT
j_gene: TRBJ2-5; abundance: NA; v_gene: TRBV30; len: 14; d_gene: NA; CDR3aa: CAWSVSQQQETQYF; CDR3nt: TGTGCCTGGAGTGTAAGTCAACAACAAGAGACCCAGTACTTC
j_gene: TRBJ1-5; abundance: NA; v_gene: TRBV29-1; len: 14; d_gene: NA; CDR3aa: CSVEGLIRNQPQHF; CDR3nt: TGCAGCGTTGAAGGCCTAATCAGGAATCAGCCCCAGCATTTT
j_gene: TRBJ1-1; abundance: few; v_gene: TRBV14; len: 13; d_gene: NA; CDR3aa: CASSPRGRFEAFF; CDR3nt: TGTGCCAGCAGCCCCCGGGGTCGATTCGAAGCTTTCTTT
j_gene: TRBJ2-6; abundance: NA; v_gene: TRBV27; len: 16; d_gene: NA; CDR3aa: CASKDAPGAGANVLTF; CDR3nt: TGTGCCAGCAAGGACGCGCCCGGGGCTGGGGCCAACGTCCTGACTTTC
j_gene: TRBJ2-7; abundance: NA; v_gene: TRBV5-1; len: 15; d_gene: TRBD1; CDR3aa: CASSLTGDRSYEQYF; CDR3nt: TGCGCCAGCAGCTTAACAGGGGACCGCTCCTACGAGCAGTACTTC
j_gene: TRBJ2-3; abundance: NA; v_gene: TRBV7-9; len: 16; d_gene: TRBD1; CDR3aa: CASSLTGTGAADTQYF; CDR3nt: TGTGCCAGCAGCCTTACCGGGACAGGGGCGGCGGATACGCAGTATTTT
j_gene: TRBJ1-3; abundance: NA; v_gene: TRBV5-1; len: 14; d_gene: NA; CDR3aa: CASREGSSGNTIYF; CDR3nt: TGCGCCAGCAGAGAGGGTAGCTCTGGAAACACCATATATTTT
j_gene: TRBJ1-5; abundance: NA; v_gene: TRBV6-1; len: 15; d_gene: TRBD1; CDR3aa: CASSDWTGSNQPQHF; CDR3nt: TGTGCCAGCAGTGATTGGACAGGGAGCAATCAGCCCCAGCATTTT
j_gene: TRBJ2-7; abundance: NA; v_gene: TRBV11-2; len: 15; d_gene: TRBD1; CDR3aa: CASSLTTGEFYEQYF; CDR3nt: TGTGCCAGCAGCTTAACTACAGGGGAGTTCTACGAGCAGTACTTC
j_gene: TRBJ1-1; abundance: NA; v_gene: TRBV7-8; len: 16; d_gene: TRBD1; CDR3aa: CASSTTRGWVNTEAFF; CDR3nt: TGTGCCAGCAGCACGACCAGGGGGTGGGTGAACACTGAAGCTTTCTTT
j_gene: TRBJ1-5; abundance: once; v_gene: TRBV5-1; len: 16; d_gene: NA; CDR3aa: CASSLYAGDSNQPQHF; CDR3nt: TGCGCCAGCAGCTTGTACGCGGGAGATAGCAATCAGCCCCAGCATTTT
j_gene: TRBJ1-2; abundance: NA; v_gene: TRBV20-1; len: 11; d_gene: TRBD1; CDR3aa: CSAGTASRYTF; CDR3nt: TGCAGTGCTGGGACAGCCAGTCGCTACACCTTC
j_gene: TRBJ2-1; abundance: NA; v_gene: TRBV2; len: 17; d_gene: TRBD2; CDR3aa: CASRGGTSGSSYNEQFF; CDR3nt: TGTGCCAGCAGAGGTGGGACTAGCGGCAGCTCCTACAATGAGCAGTTCTTC
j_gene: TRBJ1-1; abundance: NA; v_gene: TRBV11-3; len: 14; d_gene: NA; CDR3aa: CASSLPAGKFKAFF; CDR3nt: TGTGCCAGCAGCTTACCCGCCGGGAAGTTTAAAGCTTTCTTT
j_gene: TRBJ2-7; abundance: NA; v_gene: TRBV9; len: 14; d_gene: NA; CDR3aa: CASSVGQGKDEQYF; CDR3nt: TGTGCCAGCAGCGTAGGGCAGGGAAAGGACGAGCAGTACTTC
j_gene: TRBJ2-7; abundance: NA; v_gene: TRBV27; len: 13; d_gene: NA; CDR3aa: CASSSGSSYEQYF; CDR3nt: TGTGCCAGCAGTTCTGGCTCCTCCTACGAGCAGTACTTC
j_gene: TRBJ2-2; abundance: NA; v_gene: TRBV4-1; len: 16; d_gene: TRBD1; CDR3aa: CASSLFTGVNPGELFF; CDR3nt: TGCGCCAGCAGCCTTTTTACAGGGGTTAATCCCGGGGAGCTGTTTTTT
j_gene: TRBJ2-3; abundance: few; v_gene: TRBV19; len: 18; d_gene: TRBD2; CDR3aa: CASSMALAGGPSTDTQYF; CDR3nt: TGTGCCAGTAGTATGGCGCTAGCGGGGGGCCCTAGCACAGATACGCAGTATTTT
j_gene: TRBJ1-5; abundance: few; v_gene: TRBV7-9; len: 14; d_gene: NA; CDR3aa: CASSLAGAEQPQHF; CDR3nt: TGTGCCAGCAGCTTAGCGGGAGCGGAACAGCCCCAGCATTTT
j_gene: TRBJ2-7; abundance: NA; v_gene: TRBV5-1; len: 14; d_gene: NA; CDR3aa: CASSLETRPYEQYF; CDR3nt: TGCGCCAGCAGCTTGGAGACTCGACCCTACGAGCAGTACTTC
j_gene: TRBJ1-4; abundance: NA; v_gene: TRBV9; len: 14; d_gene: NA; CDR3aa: CASSPQLSFSRLFF; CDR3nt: TGTGCCAGCAGCCCCCAACTGTCCTTTAGTAGACTGTTTTTT
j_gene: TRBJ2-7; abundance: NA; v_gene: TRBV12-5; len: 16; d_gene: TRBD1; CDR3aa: CASGLSWGTGNYEQYF; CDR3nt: TGTGCTAGTGGTTTGAGCTGGGGGACAGGTAACTACGAGCAGTACTTC
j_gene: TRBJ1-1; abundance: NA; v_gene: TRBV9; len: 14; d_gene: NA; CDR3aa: CASSDRFENTEAFF; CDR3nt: TGTGCCAGCAGCGATAGATTCGAGAACACTGAAGCTTTCTTT
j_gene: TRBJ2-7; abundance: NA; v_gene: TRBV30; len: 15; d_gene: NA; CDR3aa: CAWSDPRGGRYEQYF; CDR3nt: TGTGCCTGGAGCGATCCCCGTGGGGGCAGATACGAGCAGTACTTC
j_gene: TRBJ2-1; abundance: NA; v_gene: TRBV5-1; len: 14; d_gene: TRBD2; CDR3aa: CASTPSGGYNEQFF; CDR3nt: TGCGCCAGCACCCCCTCGGGAGGATACAATGAGCAGTTCTTC
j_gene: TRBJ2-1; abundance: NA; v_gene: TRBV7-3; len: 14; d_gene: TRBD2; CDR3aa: CASSPSGAFNEQFF; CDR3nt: TGTGCCAGCAGCCCCAGCGGGGCTTTCAATGAGCAGTTCTTC
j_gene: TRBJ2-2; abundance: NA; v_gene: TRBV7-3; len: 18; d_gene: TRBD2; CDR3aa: CASSPRLAGGTNTGELFF; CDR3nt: TGTGCCAGCAGCCCGCGACTAGCGGGAGGGACGAACACCGGGGAGCTGTTTTTT
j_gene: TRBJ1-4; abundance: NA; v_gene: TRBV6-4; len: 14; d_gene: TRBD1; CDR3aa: CASRGRTGAEKLFF; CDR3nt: TGTGCCAGCAGGGGGCGGACAGGGGCTGAAAAACTGTTTTTT
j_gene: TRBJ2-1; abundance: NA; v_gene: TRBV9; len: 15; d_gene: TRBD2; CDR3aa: CASSVAGEGRNEQFF; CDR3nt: TGTGCCAGCAGTGTAGCGGGAGAGGGTCGCAATGAGCAGTTCTTC
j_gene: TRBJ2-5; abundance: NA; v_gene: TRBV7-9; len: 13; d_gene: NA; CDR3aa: CASSPELEETQYF; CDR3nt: TGTGCCAGCAGCCCCGAACTCGAAGAGACCCAGTACTTC
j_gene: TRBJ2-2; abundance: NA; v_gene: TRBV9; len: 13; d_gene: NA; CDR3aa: CASSGRLTGELFF; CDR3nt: TGTGCCAGCAGCGGACGACTAACCGGGGAGCTGTTTTTT
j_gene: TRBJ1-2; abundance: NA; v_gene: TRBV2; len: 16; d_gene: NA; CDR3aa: CASPKAPGVRDYGYTF; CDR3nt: TGTGCCAGCCCCAAAGCCCCAGGGGTCAGAGACTATGGCTACACCTTC
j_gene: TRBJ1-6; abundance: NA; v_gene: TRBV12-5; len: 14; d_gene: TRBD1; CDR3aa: CASGPGQVDSPLHF; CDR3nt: TGTGCTAGTGGGCCGGGACAGGTCGACTCACCCCTCCACTTT
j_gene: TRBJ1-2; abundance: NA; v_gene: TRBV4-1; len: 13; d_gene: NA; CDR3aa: CASSVGFTYGYTF; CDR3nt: TGCGCCAGCAGCGTCGGGTTTACCTATGGCTACACCTTC
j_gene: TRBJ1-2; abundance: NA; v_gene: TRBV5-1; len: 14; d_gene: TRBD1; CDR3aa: CASSTQTGPYGYTF; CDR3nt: TGCGCCAGCAGCACCCAGACAGGGCCCTATGGCTACACCTTC
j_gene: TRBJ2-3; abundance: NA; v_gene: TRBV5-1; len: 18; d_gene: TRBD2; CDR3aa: CASSILGLAGGGTDTQYF; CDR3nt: TGCGCCAGCAGCATTTTAGGACTAGCGGGAGGGGGCACAGATACGCAGTATTTT
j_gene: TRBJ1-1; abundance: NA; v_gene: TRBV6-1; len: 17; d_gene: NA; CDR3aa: CASSDGVGSPANTEAFF; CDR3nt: TGTGCCAGCAGTGACGGGGTAGGGTCTCCAGCGAACACTGAAGCTTTCTTT
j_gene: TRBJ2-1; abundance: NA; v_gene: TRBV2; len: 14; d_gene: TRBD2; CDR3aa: CASSGGLDSDEQFF; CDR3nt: TGTGCCAGCAGTGGAGGACTAGATAGCGATGAGCAGTTCTTC